Presented here are 19 T cell receptor beta chains from one specimen sequenced in a study of neurological immune-mediated disorders. Noted time point: longitudinal time-point 1 (baseline). TCRdb independently ran MiXCR on the 5' RACE reads; one entry per CDR3 protein. The repertoire has more than 70,000 distinct CDR3 sequences, roughly a tenth of them found once; the top ten carry 9.5% to 10%. Sequencing was performed on PBMCs. The receptors were gathered from a man aged 25 to 40 in good health.

This clonotype was detected a few times. The rearrangement links TRBV10-3 to TRBJ2-7; TRBD1 agrees at 11 bases. The germline V gene encodes CDR1 ENHRY and CDR2 SYGVKD. The CDR3 contains 16 residues. Trimming cost V 4 bases and J 3 bases; bases outside gene matches: 8. The CDR3 loop is CAISATWTGGDYEQYF. The CDR3, as DNA: TGTGCCATCAGTGCCACATGGACAGGGGGCGACTACGAGCAGTACTTC.

In its sample, this clonotype was seen many times. The chain recombines TRBV20-1 with TRBJ2-7, with TRBD2 matching 10 bases. With 6 bases clipped from V and 1 base from J, the junction kept 9 bases outside the gene matches. Germline CDR1 DFQATT, CDR2 SNEGSKA (reference sequence). The CDR3 loop spans 15 amino acids. The CDR3 coding sequence is TGCAGTGCGGGTAGGGGGACTAGCGAATCCTACGAGCAGTACTTC. It codes for CSAGRGTSESYEQYF.

This clonotype was found many times. The chain carries TRBV3-1 and TRBJ1-1; D remains ambiguous. CDR1 is LGHDT and CDR2 is YNNKEL in the germline V gene (reference sequence). With 3 bases removed from V and 4 bases from J, the gap between germline ends came to 6 bases. This CDR3 has 12 amino acids. The CDR3 here is CASSHSTTEAFF. The CDR3 DNA follows: TGTGCCAGCAGCCATTCCACCACTGAAGCTTTCTTT.

Many counts were recorded for this clonotype. The V and J genes are TRBV13 and TRBJ2-6; 7 nucleotides line up with TRBD1. Germline V lookup: CDR1 PRHDT, CDR2 FYEKMQ (reference sequence). The V and J ends lost 5 bases and 0 bases, in that order; junction bases with no gene match: 7. The CDR3 is made up of 17 amino acids. The CDR3 region has the DNA TGTGCCAGCAGCGTTACAGGGGTTCACTCTGGGGCCAACGTCCTGACTTTC. It is translated as CASSVTGVHSGANVLTF.

The sample holds many counts of this clonotype. The chain employs TRBV20-1 and TRBJ1-1; a possible D gene is TRBD1 (6 bases). This CDR3 region has 15 residues. The germline CDR1 and CDR2 sequences are DFQATT and SNEGSKA (reference sequence). The CDR3 here is CSDDSSQGLNTEAFF. CDR3 coding DNA: TGCAGCGATGATAGTTCACAGGGCCTGAACACTGAAGCTTTCTTT.

Turning to this clonotype: Compared with germline, one end of the junction differs, possibly owing to a read error. The chain couples TRBV18 to TRBJ2-1, with a weak D call TRBD2 (6 bases). In germline, CDR1 is KGHSH, CDR2 LQKENI. The CDR3 length is 17 residues. The CDR3 reads CASSAPGSLATDNEQFF. The CDR3, as DNA: TGTGCCAGCTCAGCACCTGGGTCGCTAGCGACAGACAATGAGCAGTTCTTC.

There are many counts of this clonotype. This rearrangement joins TRBV5-1 to TRBJ1-1; no definite D call. The CDR3 length is 15 residues. Germline values: CDR1 SGHRS, CDR2 YFSETQ. The ends were cut back, 0 bases at V and 5 bases at J, with 14 bases in the middle. The CDR3 nucleotides read TGCGCCAGCAGCTTGGAACTGGGGATCGGGACTGAAGCTTTCTTT. This translates into CASSLELGIGTEAFF.

This clonotype turned up a few times. The chain recombines TRBV28 with TRBJ1-5; D ambiguous. Germline CDR1 and CDR2: MDHEN and SYDVKM. The CDR3 is made up of 16 amino acids. V dropped 3 bases and J dropped 0 bases, with 12 bases sitting between them. The CDR3 here is CASSLLQVYSNQPQHF. The CDR3 nucleotides are TGTGCCAGCAGTTTGTTGCAAGTCTATAGCAATCAGCCCCAGCATTTT. Looking up the rest from reference TRBV28 and TRBJ1-5 gives the full variable domain: DVKVTQSSRYLVKRTGEKVFLECVQDMDHENMFWYRQDPGLGLRLIYFSYDVKMKEKGDIPEGYSVSREKKERFSLILESASTNQTSMYLCASSLLQVYSNQPQHFGDGTRLSIL.

The chain recombines TRBV6-1 with TRBJ2-1; 8 positions match TRBD2. CDR1 and CDR2 from the germline V gene are MNHNS and SASEGT. The CDR3 runs 16 residues. Trimming cost V 0 bases and J 4 bases; bases outside gene matches: 5. As DNA, the CDR3 is TGTGCCAGCAGTGAAGCGCTAGCGGGCCTTTACAATGAGCAGTTCTTC. Its protein product is CASSEALAGLYNEQFF.

V is TRBV29-1 and J is TRBJ1-6; D may be TRBD1 (6 bases). With 5 bases removed from V and 16 bases from J, the gap between germline ends came to 15 bases. The germline CDR1 and CDR2 sequences are SQVTM and ANQGSEA. The CDR3 covers 11 residues. Written as DNA, the CDR3 is TGCAGCGTTAATTGGGGACATAGTCTCCACTTT. As protein: CSVNWGHSLHF.

The sample holds one count of this clonotype. The genes are TRBV20-1 and TRBJ2-2; D remains ambiguous. Per the germline V gene, CDR1 is DFQATT and CDR2 is SNEGSKA (reference sequence). CDR3 length: 14 amino acids. Trimming stripped 5 bases from V and 4 bases from J, with 14 bases between. The CDR3 DNA reads as TGCAGTGCTCACGCGCCCCCGGGCACCGGGGAGCTGTTTTTT. Residues: CSAHAPPGTGELFF.

This clonotype was detected many times. The V gene is TRBV29-1, the J gene TRBJ1-1; 11 bases are shared with TRBD1. Germline V CDR1 and CDR2: SQVTM, ANQGSEA. V dropped 4 bases and J dropped 5; count of bases not matched to a gene: 6. The CDR3 is made up of 14 amino acids. In nucleotides, the CDR3 is TGCAGCGTTGTGGGACAGGGGGGAAGGACTGAAGCTTTCTTT. Its translation: CSVVGQGGRTEAFF.

This clonotype was seen at least ten times. The chain is built from TRBV28 and TRBJ2-2; tentatively, D is TRBD2 (7 bases). The ends were cut back, 7 bases at V and 3 bases at J, with 12 bases in the middle. Germline CDR1 and CDR2: MDHEN and SYDVKM. The CDR3 covers 14 residues. The CDR3 nucleotides read TGTGCCAGCAACGGGGGGCTCTACACCGGGGAGCTGTTTTTT. This encodes CASNGGLYTGELFF.

This clonotype occurred many times. V gene TRBV20-1 combines with J gene TRBJ2-2, with 8 bases matching TRBD1. Germline V gene sequence: CDR1 DFQATT, CDR2 SNEGSKA (reference sequence). The CDR3 runs to 14 residues. Trimming cost V 5 bases and J 4 bases; bases outside gene matches: 6. The CDR3: CSAGRGPSTGELFF. The CDR3 DNA reads as TGCAGTGCTGGCAGGGGGCCGAGCACCGGGGAGCTGTTTTTT.

This clonotype was counted at least ten times. V gene TRBV6-2 or TRBV6-3 combines with J gene TRBJ2-1, with TRBD2 as a possible D gene (5 bases). CDR1 and CDR2 (germline): MNHEY, SVGEGT. The CDR3 contains 12 residues. The V gene lost 5 bases and the J gene lost 3 bases, with 5 bases spanning the gap. CDR3 residues: CASSGLYNEQFF. CDR3 DNA sequence: TGTGCCAGCAGTGGACTCTACAATGAGCAGTTCTTC.

The chain recombines TRBV5-1 with TRBJ2-3, with 8 bases fitting TRBD2. CDR3 size: 17 residues. The V and J ends lost 2 bases and 0 bases, in that order; junction bases with no gene match: 8. Germline values: CDR1 SGHRS, CDR2 YFSETQ. The CDR3 nucleotides read TGCGCCAGCAGCTTCGGACTAGCCTTCGGTAGCACAGATACGCAGTATTTT. Translating gives CASSFGLAFGSTDTQYF.

This clonotype was seen ten or more times. The rearrangement links TRBV12-3 or TRBV12-4 to TRBJ1-5; possible D gene TRBD1, 6 bases. The ends were cut back, 3 bases at V and 3 bases at J, with 12 bases in the middle. This CDR3 has 15 amino acids. As DNA, the CDR3 is TGTGCCAGCAGTTTGACAGGAGGTAACAATCAGCCCCAGCATTTT. It yields the protein CASSLTGGNNQPQHF.

This clonotype was counted at least ten times. The chain joins TRBV28 to TRBJ2-7; D not resolved. CDR1 is MDHEN, CDR2 SYDVKM, per germline. With 6 bases removed from V and 0 bases from J, the gap between germline ends came to 18 bases. This CDR3 region has 16 residues. The CDR3 here is CASSKPTGPHSYEQYF. The CDR3 nucleotides read TGTGCCAGCAGCAAACCCACCGGGCCACACTCCTACGAGCAGTACTTC.

This clonotype was seen ten or more times. The gene calls are TRBV20-1 and TRBJ1-4; D possibly corresponds to TRBD1 (5 bases). In germline, CDR1 is DFQATT, CDR2 SNEGSKA (reference sequence). Between the trimmed V and J ends, which lost 3 bases and 8 bases, there was a span of 10 bases. This CDR3 comprises 12 residues. For the CDR3, the DNA is TGCAGTGCTAGCCGGGACGACGAAAAACTGTTTTTT. Protein: CSASRDDEKLFF.